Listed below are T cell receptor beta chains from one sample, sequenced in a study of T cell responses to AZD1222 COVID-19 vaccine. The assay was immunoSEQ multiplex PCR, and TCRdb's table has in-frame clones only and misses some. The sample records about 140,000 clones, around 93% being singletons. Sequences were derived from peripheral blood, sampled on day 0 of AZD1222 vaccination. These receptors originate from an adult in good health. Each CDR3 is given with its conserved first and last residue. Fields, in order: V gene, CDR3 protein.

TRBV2,CASSEQSYEQYF
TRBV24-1,CATSDHTQGAVQPQHF
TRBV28,CASSLGGVGYGYTF
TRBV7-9,CASSLSGGYEQYF
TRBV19,CASSHLPGLAYEQYF
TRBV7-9,CASSSTGTLGNTIYF
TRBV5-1,CASSKGTGGNTDTQYF
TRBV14,CASSQGYGYTF
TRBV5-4,CASSLGRIDNSGNTIYF
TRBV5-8,CASSFPRRRTSEAFF
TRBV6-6,CASSPSIPEQFF
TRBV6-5,CASSIAGGRETQYF
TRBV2,CASELAETQYF
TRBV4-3,CASSQGTAYGYTF
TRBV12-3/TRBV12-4,CASSAQGHGYTF
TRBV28,CASSLGPGTDTEAFF
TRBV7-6,CATKGGPGYNEQFF
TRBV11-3,CASSSPISRHEQYF
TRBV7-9,CASSLQEGPSSYEQYF
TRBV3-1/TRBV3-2,CASSLGETQYF
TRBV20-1,CSASTGYTF
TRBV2,CASSGTAVGYGYTF
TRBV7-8,CASSLADRDRVPSGANVLTF
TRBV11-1,CASSFGKGWETQYF
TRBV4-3,CASSHQGAVTDTQYF
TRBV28,CASSLPGLAVYNEQFF
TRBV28,CASSLPGTANTEAFF
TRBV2,CASSESGRETQYF
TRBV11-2,CASSRLRGPEGGYTF
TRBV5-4,CASSLGTPGNTIYF
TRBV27,CASSPIMGLAKNIQYF
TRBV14,CASSQTVPISGKDYGYTF
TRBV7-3,CASSDLGFQSTEAFF
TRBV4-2,CASSLGGDRGNTEAFF
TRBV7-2,CASSPMWPGQHSYEQYF
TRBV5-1,CASSLMDNRNTIYF
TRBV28,CARRGGALGINSPLHF
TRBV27,CASSLAGVRYEQYF
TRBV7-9,CASSSAGTSGSDDEQFF
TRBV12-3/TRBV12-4,CASRSGQNEKLFF
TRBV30,CACGGNSQPQHF